A single T cell receptor beta chain is shown here with its context. The data were produced by immunoSEQ multiplex PCR, yet TCRdb's version contains in-frame clones alone and is incomplete. Of 130,000 to 150,000 clones in the sample, about nine tenths were seen once. With 1 base clipped from V and 10 bases from J, the junction kept 6 bases outside the gene matches. The CDR3 has 14 amino acids. Germline assignment: CDR1 SGHNT and CDR2 YENEEA. This entry comes from a study of control samples from healthy donors and cancer patients. The clonotype comes from a man younger than 45 in good health. The specimen was blood. The V and J genes are TRBV11-3 and TRBJ2-2, with 7 bases identical to TRBD2. The CDR3 sequence: CASSLGRERKELFF. CDR3 coding DNA: TGTGCCAGCAGCTTAGGGCGGGAGCGGAAGGAGCTGTTTTTT.